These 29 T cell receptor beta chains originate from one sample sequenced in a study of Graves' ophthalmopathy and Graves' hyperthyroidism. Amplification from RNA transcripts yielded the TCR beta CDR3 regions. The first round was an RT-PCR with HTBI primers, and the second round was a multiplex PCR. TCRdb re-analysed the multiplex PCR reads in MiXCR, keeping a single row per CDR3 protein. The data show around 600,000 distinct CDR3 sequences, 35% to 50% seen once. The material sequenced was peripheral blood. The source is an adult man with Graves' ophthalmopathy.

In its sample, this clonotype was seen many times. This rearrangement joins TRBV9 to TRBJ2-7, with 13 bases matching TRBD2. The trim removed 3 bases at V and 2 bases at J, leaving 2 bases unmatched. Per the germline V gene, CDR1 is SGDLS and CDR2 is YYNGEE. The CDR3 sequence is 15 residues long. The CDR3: CASSEGTSGAYEQYF. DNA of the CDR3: TGTGCCAGCAGCGAGGGGACTAGCGGGGCCTACGAGCAGTACTTC.

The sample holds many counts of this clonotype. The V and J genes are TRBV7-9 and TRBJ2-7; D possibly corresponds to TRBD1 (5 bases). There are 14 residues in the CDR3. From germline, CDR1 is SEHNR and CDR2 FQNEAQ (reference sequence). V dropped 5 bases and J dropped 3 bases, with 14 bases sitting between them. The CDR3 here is CASSPRQNRYEQYF. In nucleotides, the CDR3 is TGTGCCAGCAGCCCTAGACAGAACCGCTACGAGCAGTACTTC.

The CDR3 spells CASSRDRPHQPQHF. The CDR3 DNA reads as TGTGCCAGCAGCCGAGACAGGCCCCATCAGCCCCAGCATTTT. The rearrangement links TRBV14 to TRBJ1-5, with a tentative D call TRBD1 (6 bases). V gave up 4 bases and J gave up 5 bases, with 12 bases separating them. Germline loops: CDR1 SGHDN, CDR2 FVKESK. The CDR3 has 14 amino acids.

This chain's CDR3 is CASTSGGIYGYTF. CDR3 DNA sequence: TGTGCCAGCACCTCGGGAGGGATCTATGGCTACACCTTC. The J gene is TRBJ1-2, the V gene TRBV7-2; no definite D call. The germline V and J ends were trimmed by 7 bases and 4 bases, with 13 bases remaining between them. CDR1 is SGHTA, CDR2 FQGNSA, per germline. This CDR3 has 13 residues. Variable domain in full (rest from reference TRBV7-2 and TRBJ1-2): GAGVSQSPSNKVTEKGKDVELRCDPISGHTALYWYRQSLGQGLEFLIYFQGNSAPDKSGLPSDRFSAERTGGSVSTLTIQRTQQEDSAVYLCASTSGGIYGYTFGSGTRLTVV.

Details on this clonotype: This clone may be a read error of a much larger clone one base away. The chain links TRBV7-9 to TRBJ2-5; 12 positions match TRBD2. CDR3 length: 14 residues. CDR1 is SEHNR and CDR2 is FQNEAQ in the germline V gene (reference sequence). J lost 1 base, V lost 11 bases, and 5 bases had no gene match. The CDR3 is CAVPGLAGQETQYF. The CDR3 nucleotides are TGTGCCGTTCCGGGACTAGCGGGCCAAGAGACCCAGTACTTC.

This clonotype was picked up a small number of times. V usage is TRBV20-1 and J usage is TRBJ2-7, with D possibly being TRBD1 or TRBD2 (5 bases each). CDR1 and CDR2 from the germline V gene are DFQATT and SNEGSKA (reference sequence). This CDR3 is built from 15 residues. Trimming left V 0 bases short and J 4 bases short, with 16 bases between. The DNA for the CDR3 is TGCAGTGCTAGAGAGCTTCCCGGGACCACTTACGAGCAGTACTTC. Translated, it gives CSARELPGTTYEQYF.

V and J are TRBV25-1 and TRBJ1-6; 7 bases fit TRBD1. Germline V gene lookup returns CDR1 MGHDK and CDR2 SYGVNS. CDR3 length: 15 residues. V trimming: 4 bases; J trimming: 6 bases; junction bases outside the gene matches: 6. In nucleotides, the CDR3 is TGTGCCAGCAGTGCTGCCGGGACAGTTAATTCACCCCTCCACTTT. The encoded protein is CASSAAGTVNSPLHF. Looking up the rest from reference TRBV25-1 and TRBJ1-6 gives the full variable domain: EADIYQTPRYLVIGTGKKITLECSQTMGHDKMYWYQQDPGMELHLIHYSYGVNSTEKGDLSSESTVSRIRTEHFPLTLESARPSHTSQYLCASSAAGTVNSPLHFGNGTRLTVT.

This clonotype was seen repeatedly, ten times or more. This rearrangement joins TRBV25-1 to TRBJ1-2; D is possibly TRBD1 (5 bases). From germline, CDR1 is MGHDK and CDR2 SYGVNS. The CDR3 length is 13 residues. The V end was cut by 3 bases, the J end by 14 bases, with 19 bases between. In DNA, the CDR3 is TGTGCCAGCAGTGACCCTCCCCAGGGCCACTGGACCTTC. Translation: CASSDPPQGHWTF.

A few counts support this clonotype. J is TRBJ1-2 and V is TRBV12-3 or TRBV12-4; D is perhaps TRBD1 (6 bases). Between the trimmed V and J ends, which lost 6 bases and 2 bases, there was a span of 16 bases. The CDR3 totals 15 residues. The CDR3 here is CASSQKKGGNYGYTF. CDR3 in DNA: TGTGCCAGCAGCCAAAAAAAAGGGGGGAACTATGGCTACACCTTC.

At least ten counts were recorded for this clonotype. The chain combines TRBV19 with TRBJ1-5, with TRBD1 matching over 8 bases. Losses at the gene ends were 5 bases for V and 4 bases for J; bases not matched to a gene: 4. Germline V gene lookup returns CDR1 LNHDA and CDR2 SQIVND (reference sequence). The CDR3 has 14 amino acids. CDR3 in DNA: TGTGCCAGTAGTCAGGGGGCCCAGAATCAGCCCCAGCATTTT. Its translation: CASSQGAQNQPQHF.

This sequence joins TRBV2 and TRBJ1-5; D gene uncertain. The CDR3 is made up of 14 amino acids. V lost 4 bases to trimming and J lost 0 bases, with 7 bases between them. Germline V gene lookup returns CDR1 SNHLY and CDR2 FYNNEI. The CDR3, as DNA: TGTGCCAGCAGTGGGTTAGGTAGCAATCAGCCCCAGCATTTT. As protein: CASSGLGSNQPQHF.

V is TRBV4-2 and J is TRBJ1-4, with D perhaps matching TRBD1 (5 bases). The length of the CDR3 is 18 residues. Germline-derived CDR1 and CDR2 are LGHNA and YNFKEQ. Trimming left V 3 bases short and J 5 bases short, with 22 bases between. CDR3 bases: TGTGCCAGCAGCCAGGATGCACGACAGTACCGGGGGAATGAAAAACTGTTTTTT. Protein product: CASSQDARQYRGNEKLFF.

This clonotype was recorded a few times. In DNA, the CDR3 is TGCGCCAGCAGCTTCCCTGGACCGAGTAACACCGGGGAGCTGTTTTTT. Encoded protein: CASSFPGPSNTGELFF. V is TRBV5-1 and J is TRBJ2-2, with D hard to call. The CDR3 runs to 16 residues. Deletions cut 2 bases from V and 2 bases from J, with 13 bases between. Germline lookup yields CDR1 SGHRS and CDR2 YFSETQ.

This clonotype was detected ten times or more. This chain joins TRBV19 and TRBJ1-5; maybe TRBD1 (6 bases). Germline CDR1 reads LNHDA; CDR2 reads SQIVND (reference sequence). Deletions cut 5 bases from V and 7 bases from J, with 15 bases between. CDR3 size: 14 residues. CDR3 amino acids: CASSLDSAEQPQHF. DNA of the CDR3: TGTGCCAGTAGTCTGGACAGCGCGGAACAGCCCCAGCATTTT.

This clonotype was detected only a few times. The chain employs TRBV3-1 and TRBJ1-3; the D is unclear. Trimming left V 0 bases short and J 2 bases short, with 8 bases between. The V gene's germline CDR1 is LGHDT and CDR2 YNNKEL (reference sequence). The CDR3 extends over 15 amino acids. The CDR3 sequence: CASSQDPHPGNTIYF. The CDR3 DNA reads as TGTGCCAGCAGCCAAGATCCACACCCTGGAAACACCATATATTTT.

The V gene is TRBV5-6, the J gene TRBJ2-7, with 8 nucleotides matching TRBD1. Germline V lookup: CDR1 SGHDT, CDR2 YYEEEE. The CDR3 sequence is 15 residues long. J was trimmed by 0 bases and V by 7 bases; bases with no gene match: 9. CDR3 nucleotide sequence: TGTGCCAGCTCACCACCGGGACAGGACTCCTACGAGCAGTACTTC. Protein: CASSPPGQDSYEQYF. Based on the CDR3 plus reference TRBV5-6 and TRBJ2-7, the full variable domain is DAGVTQSPTHLIKTRGQQVTLRCSPKSGHDTVSWYQQALGQGPQFIFQYYEEEERQRGNFPDRFSGHQFPNYSSELNVNALLLGDSALYLCASSPPGQDSYEQYFGPGTRLTVT.

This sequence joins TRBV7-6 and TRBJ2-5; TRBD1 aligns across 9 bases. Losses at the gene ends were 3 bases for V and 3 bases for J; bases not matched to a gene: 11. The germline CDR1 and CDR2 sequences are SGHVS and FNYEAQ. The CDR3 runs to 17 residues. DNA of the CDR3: TGTGCCAGCAGCTTTACCGGGACAGGGAGAAAGGAAGAGACCCAGTACTTC. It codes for CASSFTGTGRKEETQYF. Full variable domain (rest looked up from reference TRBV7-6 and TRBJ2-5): GAGVSQSPRYKVTKRGQDVALRCDPISGHVSLYWYRQALGQGPEFLTYFNYEAQQDKSGLPNDRFSAERPEGSISTLTIQRTEQRDSAMYRCASSFTGTGRKEETQYFGPGTRLLVL.

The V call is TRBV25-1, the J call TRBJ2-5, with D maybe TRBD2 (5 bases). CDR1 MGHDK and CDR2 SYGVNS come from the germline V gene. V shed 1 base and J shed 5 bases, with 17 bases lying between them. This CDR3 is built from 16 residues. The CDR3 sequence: CASSEFGAGTQETQYF. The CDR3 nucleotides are TGTGCCAGCAGTGAATTTGGCGCGGGTACGCAGGAGACCCAGTACTTC.

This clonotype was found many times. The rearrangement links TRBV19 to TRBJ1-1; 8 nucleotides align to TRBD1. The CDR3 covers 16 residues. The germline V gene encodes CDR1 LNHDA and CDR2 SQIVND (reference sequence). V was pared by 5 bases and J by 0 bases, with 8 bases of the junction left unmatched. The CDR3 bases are TGTGCCAGTAGTTCCTCGGACAGGGTTGTGAACACTGAAGCTTTCTTT. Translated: CASSSSDRVVNTEAFF.

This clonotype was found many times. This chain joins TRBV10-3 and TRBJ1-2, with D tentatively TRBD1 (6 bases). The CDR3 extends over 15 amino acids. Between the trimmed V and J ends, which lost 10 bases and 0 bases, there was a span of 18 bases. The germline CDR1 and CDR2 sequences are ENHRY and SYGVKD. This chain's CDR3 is CANETGSGANYGYTF. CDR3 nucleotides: TGTGCCAACGAAACAGGGTCCGGAGCTAACTATGGCTACACCTTC.

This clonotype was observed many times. The DNA for the CDR3 is TGTGCCACCAGCAGAGTACTGACTTACGAGCAGTACTTC. Translating gives CATSRVLTYEQYF. This sequence joins TRBV15 and TRBJ2-7; D is unclear. Looked up from germline, CDR1 is LNHNV and CDR2 is YYDKDF (reference sequence). The V gene lost 1 base and the J gene lost 4 bases, with 8 bases spanning the gap. There are 13 residues in the CDR3. Supplemented by reference TRBV15 and TRBJ2-7, the full variable domain reads DAMVIQNPRYQVTQFGKPVTLSCSQTLNHNVMYWYQQKSSQAPKLLFHYYDKDFNNEADTPDNFQSRRPNTSFCFLDIRSPGLGDTAMYLCATSRVLTYEQYFGPGTRLTVT.

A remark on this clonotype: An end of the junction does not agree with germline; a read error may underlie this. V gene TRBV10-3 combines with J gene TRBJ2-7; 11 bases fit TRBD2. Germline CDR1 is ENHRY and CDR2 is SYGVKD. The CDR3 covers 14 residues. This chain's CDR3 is CASSELAGVYEQYF. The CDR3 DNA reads TGTGCCAGCAGTGAACTAGCGGGAGTGTACGAGCAGTACTTC.

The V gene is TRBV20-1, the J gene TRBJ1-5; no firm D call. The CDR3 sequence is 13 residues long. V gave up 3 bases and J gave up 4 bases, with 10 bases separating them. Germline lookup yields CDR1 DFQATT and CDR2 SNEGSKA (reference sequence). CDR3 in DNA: TGCAGTGCTAGGGAGGGTCTGAATCAGCCCCAGCATTTT. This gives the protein CSAREGLNQPQHF.

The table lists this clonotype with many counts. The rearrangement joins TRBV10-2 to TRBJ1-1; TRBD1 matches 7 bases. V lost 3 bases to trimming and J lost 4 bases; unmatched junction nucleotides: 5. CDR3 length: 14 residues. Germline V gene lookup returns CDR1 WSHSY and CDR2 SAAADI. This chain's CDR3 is CASSDHDRATEAFF. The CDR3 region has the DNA TGCGCCAGCAGTGATCATGACAGGGCCACTGAAGCTTTCTTT.

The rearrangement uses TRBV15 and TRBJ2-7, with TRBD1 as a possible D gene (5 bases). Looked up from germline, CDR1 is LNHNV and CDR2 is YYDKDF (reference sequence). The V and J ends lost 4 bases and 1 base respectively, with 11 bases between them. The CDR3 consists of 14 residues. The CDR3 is CATSNPTASYEQYF. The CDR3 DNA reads TGTGCCACCAGCAACCCGACAGCGTCCTACGAGCAGTACTTC.

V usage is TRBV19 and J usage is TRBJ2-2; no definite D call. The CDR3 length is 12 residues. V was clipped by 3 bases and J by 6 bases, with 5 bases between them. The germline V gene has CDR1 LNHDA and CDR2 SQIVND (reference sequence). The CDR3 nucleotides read TGTGCCAGTAGTATTGTGGCCGGGGAGCTGTTTTTT. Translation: CASSIVAGELFF.

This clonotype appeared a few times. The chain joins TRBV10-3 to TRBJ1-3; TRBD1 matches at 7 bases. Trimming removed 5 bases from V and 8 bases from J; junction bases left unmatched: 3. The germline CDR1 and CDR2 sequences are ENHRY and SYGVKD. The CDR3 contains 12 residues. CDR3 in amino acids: CAISRTGDTIYF. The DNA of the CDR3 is TGTGCCATCAGTCGAACAGGGGACACCATATATTTT.

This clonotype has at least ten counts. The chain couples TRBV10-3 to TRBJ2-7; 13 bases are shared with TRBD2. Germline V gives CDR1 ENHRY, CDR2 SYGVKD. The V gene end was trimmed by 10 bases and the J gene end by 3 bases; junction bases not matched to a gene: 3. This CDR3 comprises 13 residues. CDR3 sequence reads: CATGLAGVYEQYF. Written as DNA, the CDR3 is TGTGCCACCGGACTAGCGGGAGTCTACGAGCAGTACTTC.

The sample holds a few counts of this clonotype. CDR3 sequence (DNA): TGTGCCACCAGCAGGGGATCGCATGAGCAGTTCTTC. Its translation is CATSRGSHEQFF. The rearrangement uses TRBV15 and TRBJ2-1; unclear D gene. CDR1 LNHNV and CDR2 YYDKDF come from the germline V gene (reference sequence). There are 12 residues in the CDR3. The V and J ends lost 3 bases and 8 bases respectively, with 8 bases between them.